This TCR beta chain was recorded in a study of blood T cell repertoires in COVID-19. Overall study: Samples representing acute and convalescent COVID-19 were sourced from the United States, Italy and Spain.

Sequencing used immunoSEQ multiplex PCR; TCRdb keeps in-frame clones, though not all of them. The profile covers 150,000 to 200,000 clones, with about 80% appearing a single time and around 14% taken by the ten largest. V dropped 6 bases and J dropped 1 base, with 12 bases sitting between them. The CDR3 consists of 14 residues. Per germline, CDR1 LNHDA and CDR2 SQIVND (reference sequence). The sequenced material came from PBMCs or T cells enriched from blood (not recorded which). The gene calls are TRBV19 and TRBJ1-1; the D gene is possibly TRBD1 (6 bases). The TCR comes from a man in his fifties or sixties who had been exposed to COVID-19. The CDR3 loop is CASRRQAQNTEAFF. The CDR3 DNA reads TGTGCCAGTAGACGACAGGCTCAGAACACTGAAGCTTTCTTT.